Each of the 18 T cell receptor beta chains below was sequenced from the same sample in a study of identical twins. TCRdb re-analysed the 5' RACE reads in MiXCR, keeping a single row per CDR3 protein. The data hold 200,000 to 250,000 distinct CDR3 sequences, with 7.5% observed a single time. This same sample was also taken into another study, of yellow fever vaccine responses in identical twins.

The sequenced material came from memory (CD45RO+) T cells sorted from blood. All receptors derive from a woman between 18 and 30 years old in good health.

This clonotype was detected only once. Given a much more abundant clone one base away, this may be a read error. The chain combines TRBV9 with TRBJ1-5; a possible D gene is TRBD1 (5 bases). V was trimmed by 4 bases and J by 15 bases, leaving 20 bases between them. Per the germline V gene, CDR1 is SGDLS and CDR2 is YYNGEE. This CDR3 contains 13 residues. The CDR3 DNA reads TGTGCCAGCAGCCCCCGCTTCGAAGGGGCCCGGCATTTT. Translation: CASSPRFEGARHF.

This clonotype was found a few times. This chain's CDR3 is CASSSSGGFYNEQFF. DNA for the CDR3: TGTGCCAGCAGTTCGTCCGGGGGTTTTTACAATGAGCAGTTCTTC. The chain couples TRBV12-3 or TRBV12-4 to TRBJ2-1, with D possibly TRBD2 on 6 matching bases. V lost 4 bases, J lost 4 bases, and 14 bases lay in between. CDR3 length: 15 residues.

This chain links TRBV3-1 with TRBJ2-5; TRBD2 matches 10 bases. The CDR3 has 16 residues. Germline lookup yields CDR1 LGHDT and CDR2 YNNKEL (reference sequence). V dropped 3 bases and J dropped 5; count of bases not matched to a gene: 9. CDR3 in amino acids: CASSQRAGGRVETQYF. In nucleotides, the CDR3 is TGTGCCAGCAGCCAGAGAGCGGGGGGGCGTGTGGAGACCCAGTACTTC.

This clonotype was seen only a few times. The chain joins TRBV2 to TRBJ1-2, with D hard to call. The CDR3 is 15 amino acids. Germline V gene sequence: CDR1 SNHLY, CDR2 FYNNEI. Trimming left V 5 bases short and J 2 bases short, with 15 bases between. CDR3 in amino acids: CASSPPGILNYGYTF. In nucleotides, the CDR3 is TGTGCCAGCAGTCCCCCGGGGATACTAAACTATGGCTACACCTTC.

This clonotype was seen a handful of times. The chain employs TRBV11-1 and TRBJ2-7; 13 positions agree with TRBD2. V was pared by 5 bases and J by 1 base, with 11 bases of the junction left unmatched. CDR1 is SGHAT and CDR2 is FQDESV in the germline V gene (reference sequence). The CDR3 has 18 amino acids. CDR3 in DNA: TGTGCCAGCAGCCTACCGACTAGCGGGAGGTCCGGGTCCTACGAGCAGTACTTC. The encoded protein is CASSLPTSGRSGSYEQYF.

The CDR3 loop reads CASSLDGTSGGAMATQYF. The CDR3 DNA follows: TGTGCCAGCAGCTTAGATGGAACTAGCGGGGGGGCCATGGCTACGCAGTATTTT. This chain uses TRBV11-2 with TRBJ2-3, with 13 bases that match TRBD2. Germline values: CDR1 SGHAT, CDR2 FQNNGV. The CDR3 contains 18 residues. J gave up 8 bases and V 0 bases, and 11 bases lay outside the gene matches.

This clonotype was detected many times. The CDR3 reads CASSSKGTGRSSYEQYF. As DNA, the CDR3 is TGTGCCAGCAGCTCCAAAGGGACAGGGAGAAGCTCCTACGAGCAGTACTTC. The rearrangement joins TRBV7-9 to TRBJ2-7, with 9 bases aligning to TRBD1. Germline V gene sequence: CDR1 SEHNR, CDR2 FQNEAQ (reference sequence). The CDR3 has 17 residues. Unmatched junction bases numbered 10, after V lost 4 bases and J lost 0 bases. Full variable domain (rest looked up from reference TRBV7-9 and TRBJ2-7): DTGVSQNPRHKITKRGQNVTFRCDPISEHNRLYWYRQTLGQGPEFLTYFQNEAQLEKSRLLSDRFSAERPKGSFSTLEIQRTEQGDSAMYLCASSSKGTGRSSYEQYFGPGTRLTVT.

This sequence joins TRBV7-2 and TRBJ1-5; D remains unclear. V lost 2 bases, J lost 5 bases, and 16 bases lay in between. CDR3 length equals 16 residues. Germline V gives CDR1 SGHTA, CDR2 FQGNSA. CDR3 region: CASSLRAGLSHQPQHF. The DNA of the CDR3 is TGTGCCAGCAGCTTAAGGGCGGGATTGTCGCATCAGCCCCAGCATTTT.

This clonotype was seen repeatedly, ten times or more. V is TRBV12-3 or TRBV12-4 and J is TRBJ2-2, with 11 bases that match TRBD1. The CDR3 consists of 16 residues. J lost 4 bases, V lost 9 bases, and 10 bases had no gene match. In DNA, the CDR3 is TGTGCCAGTTCCCCTCCCGGGACAGGGGGCACCGGGGAGCTGTTTTTT. This gives the protein CASSPPGTGGTGELFF.

In this sample, this clonotype turned up a few times. The chain employs TRBV20-1 and TRBJ2-2; 7 nucleotides match TRBD2. This CDR3 spans 16 amino acids. CDR1 and CDR2 (germline): DFQATT, SNEGSKA (reference sequence). Unmatched junction bases numbered 12, after V lost 3 bases and J lost 5 bases. The CDR3 is CSARDMGTTRTGELFF. CDR3 DNA sequence: TGCAGTGCTAGGGATATGGGGACTACGAGAACCGGGGAGCTGTTTTTT.

This clonotype has a handful of counts. The chain is built from TRBV24-1 and TRBJ2-7; 12 nucleotides match TRBD1. The CDR3 sequence is 16 residues long. Germline CDR1 KGHDR, CDR2 SFDVKD. CDR3 loop: CGAPTRLGQGADEQYF. The CDR3 DNA reads TGTGGCGCCCCGACCCGACTGGGACAGGGGGCGGACGAGCAGTACTTC.

CDR3 sequence: CASSGRQGAAEQFF. The CDR3, as DNA: TGTGCCAGCAGCGGGAGACAGGGGGCAGCTGAGCAGTTCTTC. The rearrangement links TRBV12-3 or TRBV12-4 to TRBJ2-1, with 10 positions matching TRBD1. V gave up 6 bases and J gave up 9 bases; unmatched junction bases: 8. The CDR3 has 14 residues.

This clonotype occurred many times. V and J are TRBV20-1 and TRBJ2-5; TRBD2 aligns across 15 bases. Germline V gene data show CDR1 as DFQATT and CDR2 as SNEGSKA (reference sequence). V lost 1 base to trimming and J lost 4 bases; unmatched junction nucleotides: 10. The CDR3 has 18 amino acids. The CDR3 reads CSARAIGLAGGPGETQYF. The CDR3 nucleotides are TGCAGTGCTAGAGCTATAGGACTAGCGGGAGGGCCGGGAGAGACCCAGTACTTC.

The chain joins TRBV4-1 to TRBJ1-1; D may be TRBD1 (5 bases). This CDR3 comprises 15 residues. From germline, CDR1 is MGHRA and CDR2 YSYEKL. Trimming cost V 1 base and J 2 bases, with 11 bases left between them. CDR3 nucleotide sequence: TGCGCCAGCAGCCAAGCGGGACGGAAAAACACTGAAGCTTTCTTT. Its protein is CASSQAGRKNTEAFF.

There are many counts of this clonotype. The chain combines TRBV12-3 or TRBV12-4 with TRBJ1-2, with D possibly being TRBD1 (5 bases). The CDR3 contains 13 residues. The V end was cut by 7 bases, the J end by 5 bases, with 14 bases between. In DNA form, the CDR3 reads TGTGCCAGCACCCTGGACATTAAGTATGGCTACACCTTC. Encoded protein: CASTLDIKYGYTF.

This clonotype appeared many times. J is TRBJ2-5 and V is TRBV2; 7 nucleotides agree with TRBD2. V trimming: 4 bases; J trimming: 5 bases; junction bases outside the gene matches: 4. Germline V gene lookup returns CDR1 SNHLY and CDR2 FYNNEI. The CDR3 has 13 amino acids. CDR3 in amino acids: CASSGTRSETQYF. CDR3 bases: TGTGCCAGCAGTGGGACTAGGTCGGAGACCCAGTACTTC.

This clonotype showed up many times. CDR3 in amino acids: CASSVEAPVYQPQHF. CDR3 DNA: TGTGCCAGCAGTGTGGAGGCGCCGGTTTATCAGCCCCAGCATTTT. This sequence joins TRBV2 and TRBJ1-5, with D hard to call. The CDR3 covers 15 residues. Trimming removed 4 bases from V and 5 bases from J, with 15 bases in between. CDR1 is SNHLY and CDR2 is FYNNEI in the germline V gene.

The chain combines TRBV4-2 with TRBJ2-7; a possible D gene is TRBD2 (5 bases). CDR1 is LGHNA and CDR2 is YNFKEQ in the germline V gene. V gave up 1 base and J gave up 6 bases, with 22 bases separating them. This CDR3 region has 17 residues. In nucleotides, the CDR3 is TGTGCCAGCAGCCAAGGTGAATCTGGGAGAGGAGGCAGCGAGCAGTACTTC. Translating it yields CASSQGESGRGGSEQYF.